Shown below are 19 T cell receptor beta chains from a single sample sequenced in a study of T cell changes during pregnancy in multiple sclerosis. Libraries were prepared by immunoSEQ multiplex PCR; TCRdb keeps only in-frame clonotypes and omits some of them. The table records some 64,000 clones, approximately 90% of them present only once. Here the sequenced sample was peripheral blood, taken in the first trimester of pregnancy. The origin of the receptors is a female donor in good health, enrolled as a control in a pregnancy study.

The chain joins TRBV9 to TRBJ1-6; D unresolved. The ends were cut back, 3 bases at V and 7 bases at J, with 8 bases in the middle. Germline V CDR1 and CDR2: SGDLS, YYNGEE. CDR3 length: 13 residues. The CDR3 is CASSGRENSPLHF. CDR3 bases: TGTGCCAGCAGCGGGAGGGAAAATTCACCCCTCCACTTT.

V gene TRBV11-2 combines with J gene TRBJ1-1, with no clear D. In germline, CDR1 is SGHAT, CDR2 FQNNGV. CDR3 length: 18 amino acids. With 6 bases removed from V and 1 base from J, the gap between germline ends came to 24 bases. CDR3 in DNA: TGTGCCAGCAGGGATCTAAGAGGGTTGAGGCGGCCGAACACTGAAGCTTTCTTT. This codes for CASRDLRGLRRPNTEAFF.

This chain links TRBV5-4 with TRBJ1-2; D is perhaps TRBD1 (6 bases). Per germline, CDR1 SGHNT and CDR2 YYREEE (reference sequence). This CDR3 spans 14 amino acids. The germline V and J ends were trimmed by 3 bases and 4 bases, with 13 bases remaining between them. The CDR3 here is CASSSSDSPYGYTF. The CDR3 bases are TGTGCCAGCAGCTCATCGGACAGCCCCTATGGCTACACCTTC. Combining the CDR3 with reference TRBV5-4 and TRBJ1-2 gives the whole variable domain ETGVTQSPTHLIKTRGQQVTLRCSSQSGHNTVSWYQQALGQGPQFIFQYYREEENGRGNFPPRFSGLQFPNYSSELNVNALELDDSALYLCASSSSDSPYGYTFGSGTRLTVV.

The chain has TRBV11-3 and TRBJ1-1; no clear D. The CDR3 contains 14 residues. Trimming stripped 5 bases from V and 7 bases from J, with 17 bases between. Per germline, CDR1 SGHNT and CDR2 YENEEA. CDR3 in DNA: TGTGCCAGCAGCGCCACGACGGACTACTATGAAGCTTTCTTT. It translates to CASSATTDYYEAFF.

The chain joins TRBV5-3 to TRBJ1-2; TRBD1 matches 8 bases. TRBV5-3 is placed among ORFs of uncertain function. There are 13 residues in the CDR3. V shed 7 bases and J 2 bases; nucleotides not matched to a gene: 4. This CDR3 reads CARPDRDNYGYTF. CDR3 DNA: TGTGCCAGACCGGACAGGGACAACTATGGCTACACCTTC.

The CDR3 loop is CASSQVRGSTEAFF. The CDR3 region has the DNA TGCGCCAGCAGCCAAGTTCGGGGGAGCACTGAAGCTTTCTTT. The chain carries TRBV4-3 and TRBJ1-1, with D perhaps TRBD1 (5 bases). Looked up from germline, CDR1 is LGHNA and CDR2 is YSLEER. V was cut by 1 base and J by 4 bases, with 10 bases left in between. The CDR3 is 14 amino acids.

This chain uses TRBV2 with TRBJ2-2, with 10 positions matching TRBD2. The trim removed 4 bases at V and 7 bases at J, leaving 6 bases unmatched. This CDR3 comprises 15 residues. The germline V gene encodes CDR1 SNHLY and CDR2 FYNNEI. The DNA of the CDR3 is TGTGCCAGCAGTGTAGGAGCGGGGGGGTACGGGGAGCTGTTTTTT. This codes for CASSVGAGGYGELFF.

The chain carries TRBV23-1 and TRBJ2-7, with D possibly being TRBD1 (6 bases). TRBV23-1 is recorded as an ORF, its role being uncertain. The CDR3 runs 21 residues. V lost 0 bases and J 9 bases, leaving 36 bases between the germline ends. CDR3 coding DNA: TGCGCCAGCAGTCAATCTTGGAAGGGGGTTCAGCTAATTCCTACGAGGATTCGGCAGTACTTC. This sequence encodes CASSQSWKGVQLIPTRIRQYF.

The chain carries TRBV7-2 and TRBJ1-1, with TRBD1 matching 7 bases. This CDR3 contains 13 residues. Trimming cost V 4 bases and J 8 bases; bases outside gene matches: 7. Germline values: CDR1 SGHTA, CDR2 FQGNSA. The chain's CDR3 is CASSSIRDSEAFF. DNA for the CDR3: TGTGCCAGCAGCTCTATCCGGGACAGCGAAGCTTTCTTT.

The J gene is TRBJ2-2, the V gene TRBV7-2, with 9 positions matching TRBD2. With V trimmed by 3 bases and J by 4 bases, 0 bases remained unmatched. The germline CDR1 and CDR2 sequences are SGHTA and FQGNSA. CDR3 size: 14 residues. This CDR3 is CASSFSGGTGELFF. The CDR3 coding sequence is TGTGCCAGCAGCTTTAGCGGGGGCACCGGGGAGCTGTTTTTT.

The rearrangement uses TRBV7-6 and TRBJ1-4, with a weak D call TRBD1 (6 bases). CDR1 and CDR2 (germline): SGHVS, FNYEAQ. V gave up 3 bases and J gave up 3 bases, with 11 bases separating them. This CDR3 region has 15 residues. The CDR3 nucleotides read TGTGCCAGCAGCTTCGGGGGGCTACCTAATGAAAAACTGTTTTTT. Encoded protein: CASSFGGLPNEKLFF.

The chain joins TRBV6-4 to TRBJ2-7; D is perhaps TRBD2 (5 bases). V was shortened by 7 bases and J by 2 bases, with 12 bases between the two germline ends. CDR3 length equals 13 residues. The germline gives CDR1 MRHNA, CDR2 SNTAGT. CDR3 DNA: TGTGCCAGCACCGCAAGCGGCACCTACGAGCAGTACTTC. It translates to CASTASGTYEQYF.

Here the CDR3 reads CASSLSSGGLEQYF. Written as DNA, the CDR3 is TGTGCCAGCAGCTTGTCTAGCGGGGGACTCGAGCAGTACTTC. The gene calls are TRBV5-5 and TRBJ2-7, with 10 bases identical to TRBD2. Germline values: CDR1 SGHKS, CDR2 YYEKEE (reference sequence). The CDR3 runs 14 residues. V lost 1 base and J lost 6; bases outside the gene matches: 4.

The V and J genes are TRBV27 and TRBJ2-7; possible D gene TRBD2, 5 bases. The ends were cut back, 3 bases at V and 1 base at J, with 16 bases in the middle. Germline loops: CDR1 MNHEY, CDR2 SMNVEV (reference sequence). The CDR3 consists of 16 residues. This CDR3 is CASSLVGFSGSYEQYF. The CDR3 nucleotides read TGTGCCAGCAGTTTGGTAGGGTTTTCGGGGTCCTACGAGCAGTACTTC.

The chain's CDR3 is CASSIRGNEQFF. CDR3 bases: TGTGCCAGCAGCATCAGGGGGAATGAGCAGTTCTTC. The J gene is TRBJ2-1, the V gene TRBV7-2; 7 nucleotides align to TRBD1. V was clipped by 5 bases and J by 7 bases; unmatched bases: 2. In germline, CDR1 is SGHTA, CDR2 FQGNSA. The CDR3 consists of 12 residues.

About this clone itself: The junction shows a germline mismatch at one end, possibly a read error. In DNA, the CDR3 is TGTGCCAGCAGCCTAGAAAAACAGGGGGATGGCTACACCTTC. This gives the protein CASSLEKQGDGYTF. The genes are TRBV11-2 and TRBJ1-2; the match to TRBD1 covers 8 bases. The CDR3 loop spans 14 amino acids. Per the germline V gene, CDR1 is SGHAT and CDR2 is FQNNGV.

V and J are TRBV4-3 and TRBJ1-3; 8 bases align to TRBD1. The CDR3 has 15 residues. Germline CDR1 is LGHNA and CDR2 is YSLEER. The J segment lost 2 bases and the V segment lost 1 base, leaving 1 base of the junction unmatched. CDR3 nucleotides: TGCGCCAGCAGCCAAGCCAGGGGGCCTGGAAACACCATATATTTT. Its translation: CASSQARGPGNTIYF.

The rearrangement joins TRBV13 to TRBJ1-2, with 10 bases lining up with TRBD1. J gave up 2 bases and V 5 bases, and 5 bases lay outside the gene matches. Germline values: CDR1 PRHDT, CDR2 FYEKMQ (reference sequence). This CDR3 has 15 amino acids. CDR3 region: CASSPSGQGNYGYTF. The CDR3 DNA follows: TGTGCCAGCAGCCCGTCGGGACAGGGGAACTATGGCTACACCTTC.

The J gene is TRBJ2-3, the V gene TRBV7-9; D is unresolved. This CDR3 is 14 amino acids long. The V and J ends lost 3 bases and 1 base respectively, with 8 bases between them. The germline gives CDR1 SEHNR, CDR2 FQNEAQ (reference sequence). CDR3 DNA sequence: TGTGCCAGCAGCTTCCGGCAGGGCACAGATACGCAGTATTTT. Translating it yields CASSFRQGTDTQYF.